The 19 T cell receptor beta chains given below trace back to one sample, sequenced in a study of cytomegalovirus exposure and HLA in healthy donors. A multiplex PCR was run with 60 Vbeta primers and 13 Jbeta primers. The assay was immunoSEQ multiplex PCR, and TCRdb's table has in-frame clones only and misses some. This sample's table has roughly 82,000 clones. Specimen: PBMCs. Receptors were obtained from a woman aged 60-75 years in good health and CMV-seronegative.

The chain uses TRBV5-1 and TRBJ2-5; D gene ambiguous. Germline-derived CDR1 and CDR2 are SGHRS and YFSETQ. V dropped 5 bases and J dropped 2 bases, with 4 bases sitting between them. The CDR3 runs 11 residues. The CDR3: CASRSQETQYF. CDR3 nucleotide sequence: TGCGCCAGCAGATCACAAGAGACCCAGTACTTC.

The chain has TRBV4-2 and TRBJ1-2, with unresolved D. Trimming pared 0 bases from V and 6 bases from J, leaving 8 bases between. The CDR3 extends over 13 amino acids. The germline V gene has CDR1 LGHNA and CDR2 YNFKEQ. CDR3 in DNA: TGTGCCAGCAGCCAAGATCAGAAAAATGGCTACACCTTC. This codes for CASSQDQKNGYTF.

This chain links TRBV30 with TRBJ2-1; 14 bases are shared with TRBD2. The germline V gene has CDR1 GTSNPN and CDR2 SVGIG (reference sequence). With V trimmed by 4 bases and J by 13 bases, 6 bases remained unmatched. The CDR3 loop spans 13 amino acids. The CDR3 DNA reads TGTGCCTGGATCAGACTAGCGGGAGGGCAACAGTTCTTC. Encoded protein: CAWIRLAGGQQFF.

V is TRBV7-2 and J is TRBJ2-2; D might be TRBD1 (6 bases). V was shortened by 4 bases and J by 6 bases, with 12 bases between the two germline ends. CDR3 length equals 14 residues. Germline V lookup: CDR1 SGHTA, CDR2 FQGNSA. The CDR3 loop reads CASSSRGVAGELFF. The CDR3 coding sequence is TGTGCCAGCAGCTCCAGGGGCGTCGCCGGGGAGCTGTTTTTT.

This chain links TRBV28 with TRBJ1-2; maybe TRBD1 (5 bases). CDR1 and CDR2 (germline): MDHEN, SYDVKM. Trimming removed 3 bases at V and 8 bases at J, with 13 bases between. The CDR3 runs 13 residues. CDR3 in amino acids: CASSLEGLGGYTF. CDR3 bases: TGTGCCAGCAGTTTGGAGGGGCTGGGAGGCTACACCTTC.

This chain joins TRBV4-2 and TRBJ1-2; 8 nucleotides align to TRBD1. V shed 1 base and J 6 bases; nucleotides not matched to a gene: 7. The V gene's germline CDR1 is LGHNA and CDR2 YNFKEQ. This CDR3 spans 15 amino acids. The DNA of the CDR3 is TGTGCCAGCAGCCAAGCGGACAGGGAGTCGGATGGCTACACCTTC. Amino acids: CASSQADRESDGYTF.

The chain uses TRBV28 and TRBJ2-7; D is unclear. CDR1 is MDHEN, CDR2 SYDVKM, per germline. The CDR3 runs 15 residues. Trimming pared 4 bases from V and 5 bases from J, leaving 18 bases between. The CDR3 coding sequence is TGTGCCAGCAGTTCAACGACGCGATTAGCTGACGAGCAGTACTTC. This sequence encodes CASSSTTRLADEQYF.

This clone ranks as medium-sized in terms of frequency. The chain uses TRBV28 and TRBJ1-4; 8 nucleotides agree with TRBD1. V lost 5 bases to trimming and J lost 7 bases; unmatched junction nucleotides: 9. The V gene's germline CDR1 is MDHEN and CDR2 SYDVKM. The CDR3 extends over 15 amino acids. The DNA of the CDR3 is TGTGCCAGCAGTCCGTACGGGACAGGCGGTGAAAAACTGTTTTTT. Translating gives CASSPYGTGGEKLFF.

This chain joins TRBV7-9 and TRBJ2-7; possible D gene TRBD2, 6 bases. The V and J ends lost 8 bases and 0 bases respectively, with 20 bases between them. The germline V gene has CDR1 SEHNR and CDR2 FQNEAQ (reference sequence). The CDR3 is made up of 16 amino acids. The CDR3 DNA is TGTGCCAGCTACGCCGGGACGGGGGATAGCTCCTACGAGCAGTACTTC. It codes for CASYAGTGDSSYEQYF.

The chain employs TRBV21-1 and TRBJ2-7; the table's D call of TRBD2 was not tested on the DNA. TRBV21-1 is an annotated pseudogene. This CDR3 is 19 amino acids long. The CDR3 nucleotides read TGTGCCAGCAGCAACCTTAGACCCCTGTTAGCGACGGGCTCCTACGAGCAGTACTTC. Translation: CASSNLRPLLATGSYEQYF.

J is TRBJ2-7 and V is TRBV7-8; 7 positions match TRBD2. V gave up 1 base and J gave up 2 bases; unmatched junction bases: 5. The CDR3 runs to 15 residues. From germline, CDR1 is SGHVS and CDR2 FQNEAQ. CDR3 DNA sequence: TGTGCCAGCAGCTTAGGGGCTAGCGGAGCCTACGAGCAGTACTTC. Translation gives CASSLGASGAYEQYF.

V usage is TRBV2 and J usage is TRBJ2-3; 13 nucleotides line up with TRBD2. Per germline, CDR1 SNHLY and CDR2 FYNNEI. The CDR3 totals 14 residues. V dropped 4 bases and J dropped 5; count of bases not matched to a gene: 0. The CDR3 coding sequence is TGTGCCAGCAGTGGGACTAGCGGGAGAGATACGCAGTATTTT. As protein: CASSGTSGRDTQYF.

J is TRBJ1-4 and V is TRBV5-1; a possible D gene is TRBD1 (6 bases). The CDR3 runs to 15 residues. With 2 bases removed from V and 8 bases from J, the gap between germline ends came to 16 bases. Germline V gene lookup returns CDR1 SGHRS and CDR2 YFSETQ. This CDR3 reads CASSLGDTQGEKLFF. Here the CDR3 DNA reads TGCGCCAGCAGCTTAGGGGACACCCAGGGGGAAAAACTGTTTTTT.

The gene calls are TRBV4-3 and TRBJ1-2, with D uncertain. Trimming took 0 bases from V and 8 from J, leaving 13 bases between them. Germline V lookup: CDR1 LGHNA, CDR2 YSLEER. CDR3 length equals 14 residues. The CDR3 DNA sequence: TGCGCCAGCAGCCAAGACCCCGTCAGCAGGGGCTACACCTTC. Its translation is CASSQDPVSRGYTF.

The chain joins TRBV4-2 to TRBJ2-4; 7 bases match TRBD1. CDR3 length: 16 amino acids. J gave up 1 base and V 4 bases, and 7 bases lay outside the gene matches. Germline-derived CDR1 and CDR2 are LGHNA and YNFKEQ. CDR3 in DNA: TGTGCCAGCAGCCTCAGGGGGAGTGGTGCCAAAAACATTCAGTACTTC. Its translation: CASSLRGSGAKNIQYF.

The gene calls are TRBV4-3 and TRBJ1-2, with D possibly being TRBD1 (6 bases). Germline lookup yields CDR1 LGHNA and CDR2 YSLEER. Trimming left V 1 base short and J 6 bases short, with 9 bases between. The CDR3 is 13 residues long. The chain's CDR3 is CASSQGGRNGYTF. The CDR3 region has the DNA TGCGCCAGCAGCCAAGGGGGGCGGAATGGCTACACCTTC.

The rearrangement uses TRBV5-1 and TRBJ1-2, with 10 bases that match TRBD1. The CDR3 runs to 15 residues. The junction had 4 bases not matched to a gene; V was cut back by 0 bases and J by 5 bases. The germline CDR1 and CDR2 sequences are SGHRS and YFSETQ. CDR3 in DNA: TGCGCCAGCAGCTTGGCCGGGACAGGGGCTTATGGCTACACCTTC. Amino acid sequence: CASSLAGTGAYGYTF.

The chain links TRBV9 to TRBJ1-2, with D possibly TRBD1 on 5 matching bases. CDR3 length equals 11 residues. Germline V gene lookup returns CDR1 SGDLS and CDR2 YYNGEE. Trimming pared 4 bases from V and 8 bases from J, leaving 9 bases between. CDR3 region: CASSTPGGYTF. Written as DNA, the CDR3 is TGTGCCAGCAGCACCCCAGGGGGCTACACCTTC.

The chain is built from TRBV19 and TRBJ1-2, with a possible D match to TRBD1 (6 bases). There are 15 residues in the CDR3. Per germline, CDR1 LNHDA and CDR2 SQIVND (reference sequence). Trimming cost V 5 bases and J 1 base, with 14 bases left between them. The CDR3 loop reads CASSPSTGYNYGYTF. Written as DNA, the CDR3 is TGTGCCAGTAGTCCCTCGACAGGATATAACTATGGCTACACCTTC.